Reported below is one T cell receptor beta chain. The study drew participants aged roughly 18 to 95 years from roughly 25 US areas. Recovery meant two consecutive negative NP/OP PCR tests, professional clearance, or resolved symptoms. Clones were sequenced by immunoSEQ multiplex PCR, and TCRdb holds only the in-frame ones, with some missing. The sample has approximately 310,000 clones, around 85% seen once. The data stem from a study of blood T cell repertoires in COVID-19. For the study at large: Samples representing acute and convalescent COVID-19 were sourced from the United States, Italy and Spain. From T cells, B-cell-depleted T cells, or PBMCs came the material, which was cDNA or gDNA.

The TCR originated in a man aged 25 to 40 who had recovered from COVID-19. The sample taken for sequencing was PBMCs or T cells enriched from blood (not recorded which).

Written as DNA, the CDR3 is TGTGCAAGCCCGGGGGGCACTGAAGCTTTCTTT. Translation: CASPGGTEAFF. This chain uses TRBV12-2 with TRBJ1-1. TRBV12-2 is recorded as a pseudogene. The CDR3 contains 11 residues.